One and the same sample provided the 12 T cell receptor beta chains below, sequenced in a study of shared clonotypes between healthy human individuals (TCRdb year 2020). Receptor libraries were prepared by the immunoSEQ multiplex PCR assay. The immuneACCESS repertoire file appears here via TCRdb, limited to in-frame rearrangements. These files lack a portion of the clones; in checked studies, under half of the deficit traces to unresolved V genes, and the cause of the others is not known. In all, the sample holds about 980,000 clones, and approximately 80% of those were seen once. The biggest ten clones account for around 1.5% of the sample. Sequenced: memory CD4+ T cells sorted from blood. The intended sense of this specimen's cell subset or site label: CD45RA-negative fraction. These receptors all stem from a man aged 18 to 29 in good health.

CDR3 region: CASTQHSMDSPLHF. DNA for the CDR3: TGTGCCAGTACTCAGCATTCGATGGATTCACCCCTCCACTTT. The V gene is TRBV19, the J gene TRBJ1-6; D uncertain. Germline assignment: CDR1 LNHDA and CDR2 SQIVND (reference sequence). V was cut by 7 bases and J by 8 bases, with 15 bases left in between. The CDR3 totals 14 residues.

This clone was observed a few times. The chain carries TRBV27 and TRBJ1-2; D possibly corresponds to TRBD1 (6 bases). CDR1 MNHEY and CDR2 SMNVEV come from the germline V gene (reference sequence). This CDR3 spans 13 amino acids. V was trimmed by 6 bases and J by 5 bases, leaving 13 bases between them. CDR3 DNA: TGTGCCAGCAGATACCGGGGGGCTTATGGCTACACCTTC. The encoded protein is CASRYRGAYGYTF.

In this sample, this clone turned up a few times. The V call is TRBV7-9, the J call TRBJ1-4, with D perhaps TRBD1 (5 bases). CDR3 length: 13 amino acids. V lost 5 bases and J lost 8, with 12 bases in between. Germline V gene lookup returns CDR1 SEHNR and CDR2 FQNEAQ (reference sequence). Written as DNA, the CDR3 is TGTGCCAGCAGCCTTACAGGCAGAGAAAAACTGTTTTTT. It is translated as CASSLTGREKLFF.

V usage is TRBV6-5 and J usage is TRBJ2-7, with 8 nucleotides matching TRBD1. Germline V CDR1 and CDR2: MNHEY, SVGAGI. The CDR3 is made up of 12 amino acids. Trimming took 6 bases from V and 5 from J; bases not matched to a gene: 3. This chain's CDR3 is CASSQGQDEQYF. The CDR3 bases are TGTGCCAGCAGCCAGGGACAGGACGAGCAGTACTTC.

This sequence joins TRBV5-4 and TRBJ2-2; no clear D. The CDR3 contains 14 residues. The germline CDR1 and CDR2 sequences are SGHNT and YYREEE (reference sequence). V lost 2 bases, J lost 1 base, and 6 bases lay in between. CDR3 in amino acids: CASSFVGNTGELFF. CDR3 nucleotides: TGTGCCAGCAGCTTTGTGGGGAACACCGGGGAGCTGTTTTTT. The full variable domain, rest sourced from reference TRBV5-4 and TRBJ2-2, is ETGVTQSPTHLIKTRGQQVTLRCSSQSGHNTVSWYQQALGQGPQFIFQYYREEENGRGNFPPRFSGLQFPNYSSELNVNALELDDSALYLCASSFVGNTGELFFGEGSRLTVL.

In regard to this clone: The sample carries other DNA sequences with the same CDR3. The genes are TRBV7-9 and TRBJ2-3; the match to TRBD2 covers 7 bases. Germline V lookup: CDR1 SEHNR, CDR2 FQNEAQ (reference sequence). V trimming: 3 bases; J trimming: 0 bases; junction bases outside the gene matches: 3. This CDR3 is 15 amino acids long. The CDR3 bases are TGTGCCAGCAGCTTCCCTAGCGGAAGCACAGATACGCAGTATTTT. Translation gives CASSFPSGSTDTQYF.

V usage is TRBV2 and J usage is TRBJ2-1; D possibly corresponds to TRBD2 (5 bases). The CDR3 contains 15 residues. Trimming left V 4 bases short and J 3 bases short, with 13 bases between. The germline V gene encodes CDR1 SNHLY and CDR2 FYNNEI. The CDR3 DNA is TGTGCCAGCAGTGGTTCTCTAGACTACTACAATGAGCAGTTCTTC. It is translated as CASSGSLDYYNEQFF.

This clone was detected only once. The chain recombines TRBV19 with TRBJ1-5; the D gene is possibly TRBD1 (5 bases). Germline V gives CDR1 LNHDA, CDR2 SQIVND (reference sequence). This CDR3 comprises 15 residues. V was pared by 7 bases and J by 2 bases, with 15 bases between. The CDR3 sequence is CASNPGREGNQPQHF. CDR3 DNA sequence: TGTGCCAGTAACCCGGGCAGGGAGGGCAATCAGCCCCAGCATTTT.

This clone has only a few counts. This rearrangement joins TRBV30 to TRBJ1-5, with TRBD1 matching over 7 bases. Germline assignment: CDR1 GTSNPN and CDR2 SVGIG (reference sequence). CDR3 size: 16 residues. After removal of 0 bases from V and 4 bases from J, the junction contained 9 bases not matched to a gene. Written as DNA, the CDR3 is TGTGCCTGGAGTGTACCCGGGCAGGGGGGGAATCAGCCCCAGCATTTT. This gives the protein CAWSVPGQGGNQPQHF.

This rearrangement joins TRBV2 to TRBJ2-7; 15 nucleotides agree with TRBD2. In germline, CDR1 is SNHLY, CDR2 FYNNEI. The CDR3 spans 15 residues. V shed 7 bases and J 2 bases; nucleotides not matched to a gene: 3. Here the CDR3 DNA reads TGTGCCAGCAAGCGGACTAGCGGGGGGGCCTACGAGCAGTACTTC. Encoded protein: CASKRTSGGAYEQYF.

A note on this clone: Distinct nucleotide sequences in the sample also encode this CDR3. The chain carries TRBV5-8 and TRBJ1-2; no definite D call. From germline, CDR1 is SGHTS and CDR2 YDEGEE. This CDR3 has 13 residues. Trimming pared 2 bases from V and 0 bases from J, leaving 5 bases between. CDR3: CASSFDPNYGYTF. The CDR3 DNA sequence: TGTGCCAGCAGCTTCGACCCTAACTATGGCTACACCTTC. Based on the CDR3 plus reference TRBV5-8 and TRBJ1-2, the full variable domain is EAGVTQSPTHLIKTRGQQATLRCSPISGHTSVYWYQQALGLGLQFLLWYDEGEERNRGNFPPRFSGRQFPNYSSELNVNALELEDSALYLCASSFDPNYGYTFGSGTRLTVV.

V is TRBV30 and J is TRBJ2-3; weak D call: TRBD2 (6 bases). V was trimmed by 3 bases and J by 12 bases, leaving 19 bases between them. The CDR3 has 13 amino acids. Per the germline V gene, CDR1 is GTSNPN and CDR2 is SVGIG (reference sequence). CDR3 DNA sequence: TGTGCCTGGAGCCCCCTTTTCGGGGGTCCCCAGTATTTT. This codes for CAWSPLFGGPQYF.